These T cell receptor beta chains were read from a single sample in a study of T cell repertoires in aging, cancer and after chemotherapy. A single record per CDR3 protein comes from TCRdb applying MiXCR to the multiplex PCR reads. The sample lists just over 4,500 distinct CDR3 sequences; roughly 20% were seen once. Input material: blood. The receptors derive from a human donor with a blood cancer. The CDR3 runs from the conserved cysteine through the conserved F or W. Fields, in order: D gene, clone size, J gene, V gene, CDR3 DNA, CDR3 protein. D genes are given only for firm matches. Where a row states a size, it is once, few, many or the class of an expanded clone; other rows omit it.

>.|medium-sized|TRBJ2-3|TRBV27
TGTGCCAGCAGTTTAGGGGGGCTGTGGGCAGATACGCAGTATTTT
CASSLGGLWADTQYF
>.|.|TRBJ1-5|TRBV7-9
TGTGCCAGCAGCCCAGGGTTCAATCAGCCCCAGCATTTT
CASSPGFNQPQHF
>TRBD2|few|TRBJ2-1|TRBV5-1
TGCGCCAGCAGCTTCCTAGCGGGGGGAAGCAATGAGCAGTTCTTC
CASSFLAGGSNEQFF
>TRBD1|.|TRBJ2-3|TRBV7-3
TGTGCCAGCAGCTCCAAAGAGGGGGCCCCCACAGATACGCAGTATTTT
CASSSKEGAPTDTQYF
>TRBD1|medium-sized|TRBJ2-7|TRBV6-5
TGTGCCAGCAGTTACTCGTCGGGACAGGGCCTCTACGAGCAGTACTTC
CASSYSSGQGLYEQYF
>.|.|TRBJ2-7|TRBV19
TGTGCCAGTAGTATAGACGGGGATCCCTCCTACGAGCAGTACTTC
CASSIDGDPSYEQYF
>TRBD2|large|TRBJ2-5|TRBV29-1
TGCAGCGTTGGGACTAGCGGGGGACAAGAGACCCAGTACTTC
CSVGTSGGQETQYF
>.|.|TRBJ2-5|TRBV4-3
TGCGCCAGCAGCCAACCCGGGCGGAACCAAGAGACCCAGTACTTC
CASSQPGRNQETQYF
>.|large|TRBJ2-2|TRBV11-1
TGTGCCAGCAGCTTAGCCTTGGGGGATACCGGGGAGCTGTTTTTT
CASSLALGDTGELFF
>.|.|TRBJ1-6|TRBV12-3/TRBV12-4
TGTGCCAGCAGTTTGAATAATTCACCCCTCCACTTT
CASSLNNSPLHF
>.|.|TRBJ1-1|TRBV11-1
TGTGCCAGCAGCTCCCAGGGTGGGACTGAAGCTTTCTTT
CASSSQGGTEAFF
>.|medium-sized|TRBJ2-5|TRBV5-1
TGCGCCAGCAGCTTGGCCCAAGAGACCCAGTACTTC
CASSLAQETQYF
>TRBD1|once|TRBJ1-1|TRBV7-3
TGTGCCAGCGGACAGGGCCCGAACACTGAAGCTTTCTTT
CASGQGPNTEAFF
>.|.|TRBJ1-5|TRBV11-2
TGTGCCAGCAGCCAAGATTCCGGCAATCAGCCCCAGCATTTT
CASSQDSGNQPQHF
>.|.|TRBJ2-3|TRBV20-1
TGCAGTGCTAGGGAAGGACTAACTAGCACAGATACGCAGTGTTTT
CSAREGLTSTDTQCF
>.|.|TRBJ2-6|TRBV12-3/TRBV12-4
TGTGCCAGCAGACGATCCGGGACGGGATTCTCTGGGGCCAACGTCATGACTTTC
CASRRSGTGFSGANVMTF
>TRBD1|.|TRBJ1-2|TRBV20-1
TGCAGTGCCCCGACAGGGCCCTATGGCTACACCTTC
CSAPTGPYGYTF
>.|.|TRBJ2-7|TRBV7-9
TGTGCCAGCAGTCCCTTGGGGCTAAACGAGCAGTACTTC
CASSPLGLNEQYF
>TRBD2|once|TRBJ2-7|TRBV19
TGTGCCAGTAGTACCATAGCGGGGGAGCAGTTCCCCTACGAGCAGTACTTC
CASSTIAGEQFPYEQYF
>.|medium-sized|TRBJ2-7|TRBV12-3/TRBV12-4
TGTGCCAGCAGTTTAGGGGGAAGTTCCTACGAGCAGTACTTC
CASSLGGSSYEQYF
>TRBD2|.|TRBJ2-7|TRBV27
TGTGCCAGCAGTGATACGGGAGGCACCTACGAGCAGTACTTC
CASSDTGGTYEQYF
>.|few|TRBJ1-3|TRBV4-3
TGCGCCAGCAGCCAAGATGGGAGGTCCGGGGCGGAAGGAAACACCATATATTTT
CASSQDGRSGAEGNTIYF
>.|few|TRBJ2-3|TRBV7-9
TGTGCCAGCAGCTTAGAGATTGAAGATACGCAGTATTTT
CASSLEIEDTQYF
>.|.|TRBJ1-2|TRBV19
TGTGCCAGTAGCCCCCGGGGGGGGCCTAACTATGGCTACACCTTC
CASSPRGGPNYGYTF
>.|large|TRBJ2-5|TRBV29-1
TGCAGCGTTGACGTATTTGGCCGGGGCTGGGAGACCCAGTACTTC
CSVDVFGRGWETQYF
>.|.|TRBJ2-1|TRBV11-2
TGTGCCAGCAGTTCGCAGGTGGGGGAGCAGTTCTTC
CASSSQVGEQFF
>.|once|TRBJ1-2|TRBV19
TGTGCCAGTAGTCTTTGGGCCACAGGCCCAGGTGGCTACACCTTC
CASSLWATGPGGYTF
>TRBD1|.|TRBJ2-7|TRBV11-2
TGTGCCAGCAGCTTTGGACAGGGGGACTACGAGCAGTACTTC
CASSFGQGDYEQYF
>TRBD1|.|TRBJ1-1|TRBV10-2
TGCGCCAGCAGGGACAGGGGAAGGGCTTTCTTT
CASRDRGRAFF
>.|medium-sized|TRBJ1-2|TRBV5-6
TGTGCCAGCAGCTTGCGGCAGGGAGGTGGTGGTGGCTACACCTTC
CASSLRQGGGGGYTF
>.|medium-sized|TRBJ2-6|TRBV27
TGTGCCAGCAGTTTGGGTCTCTCTGGGGCCAACGTCCTGACTTTC
CASSLGLSGANVLTF
>TRBD1|medium-sized|TRBJ1-5|TRBV6-5
TGTGCCAGCAGGGAGGGACAGGGAGGCCAGCCCCAGCATTTT
CASREGQGGQPQHF
>.|few|TRBJ1-1|TRBV18
TGTGCCAGCTCACCCCCTCCGGACTCTGAAGCTTTCTTT
CASSPPPDSEAFF
>.|.|TRBJ1-1|TRBV12-3/TRBV12-4
TGTGCCAGCCGACAGCAGAATATGAACACTGAAGCTTTCTTT
CASRQQNMNTEAFF
>TRBD2|few|TRBJ2-7|TRBV27
TGTGCCAGCAGGGAGCGGGGGCCGTGGGGCGAGCAGTACTTC
CASRERGPWGEQYF
>.|.|TRBJ1-2|TRBV20-1
TGCAGTGCTAGTCCCAGGGGAGCTAACTATGGCTACACCTTC
CSASPRGANYGYTF